This TCR beta chain was observed in a study of blood T cell repertoires in COVID-19 (dated by TCRdb to 2020 to 2021). Turning to the overall study: Samples from collaborators originated in the United States, Italy and Spain and spanned both the acute and convalescent phases of COVID-19. Samples came from the ongoing ImmuneRACE study (first 160 participants) plus 1,254 subjects from 6 global collaborators. The repertoires were released in a freely available public database intended as a resource for research on the immune response to SARS-CoV-2. The sample metadata nearly always contained a de-identified subject ID, COVID-19 status, age in years and sex. The prospective study material was composed of cDNA or gDNA derived from T cells, B-cell-depleted T cells, or PBMCs. The dataset comprised deeply sampled blood TCRbeta repertoires from subjects exposed to, actively infected with, or recovered from COVID-19. Where available, HLA class I and class II types were taken from metadata supplied by the sample provider and were not determined by assay-based typing.

The paper's findings and limits, for the study overall: The quantity of clinical and demographic metadata differed by source and by participant and was supplied without curation.

The CDR3 covers 17 residues, taking in both the cysteine and the phenylalanine. The retained sequence is limited to the CDR3, 51 bases, with the frame set at the first base. V ends up 2 bases short and J 1 base short, with an unmatched junction base count of 8. Based on the germline V gene, the CDR1 and CDR2 sequences are LGHNA and YSLEER. This clone appeared once. Its antigen target is currently unknown. The record has no base qualities; no much larger clone is one base away. The collaborating institutions used their own protocols to collect whole blood in K2EDTA tubes. Collaborator samples were shipped for TCRbeta analysis as frozen whole blood, isolated PBMCs, or DNA extracted from either sample type. TCRbeta CDR3 regions were amplified from genomic DNA by means of the immunoSEQ Assay, a bias-controlled multiplex PCR. The study's own analysis went as follows. Within the assay, amplification of reference gene primers was used to estimate how many nucleated cells each sample contained. To quantify the absolute abundance of each unique TCRbeta CDR3 rearrangement, sequence reads were collapsed and filtered. For each sample, productive Simpson clonality was calculated as the square root of Simpson's diversity index over productive rearrangements. The table comes from immuneACCESS by way of TCRdb, which keeps in-frame sequences with V and J called. Part of the clones is missing from these tables; in studies checked, under half for an unresolved V gene and the rest for unknown reasons. V, J and clone size reflect that table, while D and trimming were determined from the DNA. The sample has over 70,000 clones on record, 91% of them singletons. About 2.5% of the sample lies in the top ten.

This clonotype originated in a human donor with active COVID-19. The donor label of this sample is uncertain. The chain joins TRBV4-3 to TRBJ2-3; 8 middle bases align to TRBD2. The sequenced material came from peripheral blood. The CDR3 protein: CASSQSLAGGGTDTQYF. The nucleotides read TGCGCCAGCAGCCAATCCCTCGCGGGGGGCGGCACAGATACGCAGTATTTT.